A selection of T cell receptor beta chains follows, all from one sample in a study of blood T cell repertoires in COVID-19. Assay used: immunoSEQ multiplex PCR; TCRdb lists only in-frame clones, some missing. The sample lists 250,000 to 300,000 clones; 80% to 90% were seen once. Sequencing was carried out using peripheral blood. The receptors were sampled from a man aged 30 to 45 with active or convalescent COVID-19. Each CDR3 is given with its conserved first and last residue. The D gene is left open where the match is weak. Clone size is stated in some rows and not others, as once, few, many or a class when expanded.

D	size	V	J	DNA	CDR3
TRBD1	-	TRBV6-5	TRBJ1-1	TGTGCCAGCAGTCTCGACAGGGGACCCACTGAAGCTTTCTTT	CASSLDRGPTEAFF
TRBD1	-	TRBV7-2	TRBJ2-1	TGTGCCAGCAGCTCGCCAGGGGGCTGGGATGAGCAGTTCTTC	CASSSPGGWDEQFF
TRBD1	-	TRBV14	TRBJ2-3	TGTGCCAGCAGCTTCCAACCGGGACAGGGCCCTCCGGGAACGATAGATACGCAGTATTTT	CASSFQPGQGPPGTIDTQYF
-	-	TRBV6-4	TRBJ1-2	TGTGCCAGCAGTGAAGGTGCAGGGGCAGGTGGCTACACCTTC	CASSEGAGAGGYTF
-	-	TRBV29-1	TRBJ2-1	TGCAGCGTTGAAGATCTTGAAATCTGGGGGACATACAATGAGCAGTTCTTC	CSVEDLEIWGTYNEQFF
TRBD2	-	TRBV11-2	TRBJ2-3	TGTGCCAGCAGCCGCCCCCAGGGACTAGCGGGGCACGATACGCAGTATTTT	CASSRPQGLAGHDTQYF
TRBD1	-	TRBV5-8	TRBJ2-7	TGTGCCAGCAGCTTGGCGCAGGGGGCCCACGAGCAGTACTTC	CASSLAQGAHEQYF
-	few	TRBV2	TRBJ1-1	TGTGCCAGCACCAACGAGGGGGAGGGAACTGAAGCTTTCTTT	CASTNEGEGTEAFF
-	once	TRBV4-1	TRBJ2-5	TGCGCCAGCAGCCGGGCCCCCGAAGAGACCCAGTACTTC	CASSRAPEETQYF
TRBD1	-	TRBV5-1	TRBJ2-1	TGCGCCAGCAGCTTGGCTACAGGGGGAAACAATGAGCAGTTCTTC	CASSLATGGNNEQFF
-	-	TRBV25-1	TRBJ2-5	TGTGCCAGCAGTGAATACGGACAGAAACAAGAGACCCAGTACTTC	CASSEYGQKQETQYF
TRBD1	-	TRBV7-9	TRBJ2-1	TGTGCCAGCAGCATAACAGGGGATGAGCAGTTCTTC	CASSITGDEQFF
TRBD1	-	TRBV6-5	TRBJ1-2	TGTGCCACCGGGACAGCATATGGCTACACCTTC	CATGTAYGYTF
-	-	TRBV11-3	TRBJ2-1	TGTGCCAGCAGCTACAACTCCGGGAATGAGCAGTTCTTC	CASSYNSGNEQFF
-	-	TRBV9	TRBJ1-1	TGTGCCAGCAGCGTAGGGGGCAGAACTGAAGCTTTCTTT	CASSVGGRTEAFF
TRBD1	once	TRBV9	TRBJ1-1	TGTGCCAGCAGCGCGGGGCAACAGGGGCCGAACACTGAAGCTTTCTTT	CASSAGQQGPNTEAFF
TRBD1	-	TRBV19	TRBJ2-6	TGTGCCAGTAGTACCCATCCTGACAGGGATGGGGCCAACGTCCTGACTTTC	CASSTHPDRDGANVLTF
TRBD1	-	TRBV2	TRBJ1-1	TGTGCCAGCAGGGAGACAGGGGTGGGCACTGAAGCTTTCTTT	CASRETGVGTEAFF
-	once	TRBV7-9	TRBJ2-1	TGTGCCAGCAGCTTAGTTGTCGGAGCCTACAATGAGCAGTTCTTC	CASSLVVGAYNEQFF
-	-	TRBV4-3	TRBJ1-1	TGCGCCAGCAGCCAAGATAGGGAGGGGGTGAACACTGAAGCTTTCTTT	CASSQDREGVNTEAFF
-	-	TRBV19	TRBJ1-6	TGTGCCAGTAGCTATTCTAATTCACCCCTCCACTTT	CASSYSNSPLHF
-	few	TRBV5-1	TRBJ1-2	TGCGCCAGCAGCCCCCAGGGGCTCGACTATGGCTACACCTTC	CASSPQGLDYGYTF
-	-	TRBV7-2	TRBJ1-1	TGTGCCAGCAGCTTCGTGGCTGGCAGTAAGAAATCGAACACTGAAGCTTTCTTT	CASSFVAGSKKSNTEAFF